This is a list of T cell receptor beta chains from one sample in a study of tumor and adjacent non-tumor tissue in lung cancer. Each CDR3 protein is one row after TCRdb ran MiXCR on the multiplex PCR reads. The profile covers about 110,000 distinct CDR3 sequences, with 62% appearing a single time and around 19% taken by the ten largest. The sample was distant non-tumor lung tissue. The receptors derive from a man between 60 and 75 years old with non-small cell lung cancer. CDR3s include the opening cysteine and the closing phenylalanine or tryptophan. A D gene is named only where the DNA matches it firmly. Only some rows state a clone size, as once, few, many or a class for expanded clones.

abundance: many
d_gene: TRBD1
v_gene: TRBV12-3/TRBV12-4
j_gene: TRBJ2-7
CDR3nt: TGTGCCAGCAGTTTCGGGACAGATTCCTACGAGCAGTACTTC
CDR3aa: CASSFGTDSYEQYF

abundance: many
d_gene: TRBD1
v_gene: TRBV6-6
j_gene: TRBJ1-1
CDR3nt: TGTGCCAGTCACAGGGGTAACACTGAAGCTTTCTTT
CDR3aa: CASHRGNTEAFF

abundance: NA
d_gene: TRBD2
v_gene: TRBV11-1
j_gene: TRBJ2-1
CDR3nt: TGTACCAGCAGCTTAGAAATGATAGCGGGATACGGCAATGAGCAGTTCTTC
CDR3aa: CTSSLEMIAGYGNEQFF

abundance: few
d_gene: TRBD1
v_gene: TRBV20-1
j_gene: TRBJ2-3
CDR3nt: TGCAGTGCTAGAGGGCCCCTGGGACAGCGCAATAGCACAGATACGCAGTATTTT
CDR3aa: CSARGPLGQRNSTDTQYF

abundance: many
d_gene: NA
v_gene: TRBV20-1
j_gene: TRBJ1-4
CDR3nt: TGCAGTGCTAGAGATTTTGGGGGCCTTGCAACTAATGAAAAACTGTTTTTT
CDR3aa: CSARDFGGLATNEKLFF

abundance: many
d_gene: NA
v_gene: TRBV5-4
j_gene: TRBJ2-2
CDR3nt: TGTGCCAGCAGCTTGTTAACTACCACCGGGGAGCTGTTTTTT
CDR3aa: CASSLLTTTGELFF

abundance: few
d_gene: TRBD1
v_gene: TRBV29-1
j_gene: TRBJ1-2
CDR3nt: TGCAGCGTTCCGGACAGGGAGTACTATGGCTATATCTTC
CDR3aa: CSVPDREYYGYIF

abundance: NA
d_gene: NA
v_gene: TRBV11-2
j_gene: TRBJ2-5
CDR3nt: TGTGCCAGCAGTCATAGGGGAGGAAGCGCGGGGTACGAGACCCAGTACTTC
CDR3aa: CASSHRGGSAGYETQYF

abundance: NA
d_gene: NA
v_gene: TRBV11-1
j_gene: TRBJ2-7
CDR3nt: TGTGCCAGCACCCCCCGTCTGGGCGGATCCGGCTCATACGAGCAATACTTC
CDR3aa: CASTPRLGGSGSYEQYF

abundance: many
d_gene: NA
v_gene: TRBV12-3/TRBV12-4
j_gene: TRBJ1-5
CDR3nt: TGTGCCAGCAGTGTGTCAGGCAGGGATAATCAGCCCCAGCATTTT
CDR3aa: CASSVSGRDNQPQHF

abundance: NA
d_gene: NA
v_gene: TRBV4-1
j_gene: TRBJ1-5
CDR3nt: TGCGCCAGCAGACAAGATCAGGGTAGCAATCAGCCCCAACATTTT
CDR3aa: CASRQDQGSNQPQHF

abundance: many
d_gene: NA
v_gene: TRBV4-2
j_gene: TRBJ2-3
CDR3nt: TGTGCCAGCAGCCAAGGACAAGCTACGCAGTATTTT
CDR3aa: CASSQGQATQYF

abundance: many
d_gene: NA
v_gene: TRBV5-5
j_gene: TRBJ1-1
CDR3nt: TGTGCCAGCAGCTTGGAGGCCAGGGTGGATAGTGAAGCTTTCTTT
CDR3aa: CASSLEARVDSEAFF

abundance: NA
d_gene: TRBD2
v_gene: TRBV12-3/TRBV12-4
j_gene: TRBJ2-2
CDR3nt: TGTGTCAGCAGTATCATTAGGACTAGTGGTACCGGGGAGCTGTTTTTT
CDR3aa: CVSSIIRTSGTGELFF

abundance: NA
d_gene: TRBD1
v_gene: TRBV4-1
j_gene: TRBJ2-1
CDR3nt: TGCGCCAGCAACCAATCCCCGGGGACAGGGGGCTACAATGAGCAGTTCTTC
CDR3aa: CASNQSPGTGGYNEQFF

abundance: NA
d_gene: NA
v_gene: TRBV11-2
j_gene: TRBJ2-4
CDR3nt: TGTGCCAGCAGCGACCAAGGGCGTCTAGCCAAAAATATTCAGTACTTC
CDR3aa: CASSDQGRLAKNIQYF

abundance: NA
d_gene: NA
v_gene: TRBV11-2
j_gene: TRBJ2-1
CDR3nt: TGTGCCAGCAGCTTAGAGTCCTACAACGAGCACTTCTTC
CDR3aa: CASSLESYNEHFF

abundance: NA
d_gene: NA
v_gene: TRBV6-4
j_gene: TRBJ2-1
CDR3nt: TGTGACAGCAGTGTCCAGAGCTACAATGAGCAGTTCTTC
CDR3aa: CDSSVQSYNEQFF

abundance: NA
d_gene: NA
v_gene: TRBV4-1
j_gene: TRBJ1-5
CDR3nt: TGCGCCGGCAGCCAAGATCCGGGGAAGAGCAATCAGCCCCAGCATTTT
CDR3aa: CAGSQDPGKSNQPQHF

abundance: NA
d_gene: NA
v_gene: TRBV4-3
j_gene: TRBJ2-1
CDR3nt: TGCGCCAGCAGCCAAGGCGCCCAACGTGAGGGCTACAGTGAGCAGTTCTTC
CDR3aa: CASSQGAQREGYSEQFF

abundance: once
d_gene: NA
v_gene: TRBV11-3
j_gene: TRBJ2-7
CDR3nt: TGTGCCAGTAACTTACTCGACGAGCAGTACTTC
CDR3aa: CASNLLDEQYF

abundance: NA
d_gene: TRBD1
v_gene: TRBV20-1
j_gene: TRBJ1-2
CDR3nt: TGCAGTGCCGACGGGACAGGGGGGGATTCTAACTATGGCTACACCTTC
CDR3aa: CSADGTGGDSNYGYTF

abundance: NA
d_gene: NA
v_gene: TRBV5-1
j_gene: TRBJ1-1
CDR3nt: TGCACCAGCAGGGAAAAGGACTTTCACAATGAAGCTTTCTTT
CDR3aa: CTSREKDFHNEAFF

abundance: NA
d_gene: NA
v_gene: TRBV29-1
j_gene: TRBJ2-7
CDR3nt: TGCGGCGAGAGAAGGGGCTACGAGCAGTACTTC
CDR3aa: CGERRGYEQYF

abundance: NA
d_gene: TRBD1
v_gene: TRBV6-1
j_gene: TRBJ1-5
CDR3nt: TGTGCCAGCACCTTGAGTCAACAGGGGTTCGGTAATCAGCCCCAGCATTTT
CDR3aa: CASTLSQQGFGNQPQHF

abundance: few
d_gene: NA
v_gene: TRBV27
j_gene: TRBJ2-2
CDR3nt: TGTGCCAGCAGCTGGGACACTGCAACCGGGGAGCTGTTTTTT
CDR3aa: CASSWDTATGELFF